Listed here are 18 T cell receptor beta chains from one sample, sequenced in a study of blood T cells in healthy people across ages. The second PCR ran about 6 to 11 cycles with a sample-barcoded 5' primer and J-beta primers. TCRdb called the 5' RACE reads again in MiXCR, with one record for every CDR3 protein. The table shows 1.5 million to 2 million distinct CDR3 sequences, with approximately 50% occurring only once. Sequenced sample: blood. These receptor sequences come from a woman in her thirties or forties in good health.

This clonotype was seen only a few times. The rearrangement links TRBV4-1 to TRBJ2-1; 11 nucleotides match TRBD2. The CDR3 is made up of 17 amino acids. Looked up from germline, CDR1 is MGHRA and CDR2 is YSYEKL. V lost 0 bases and J lost 4; bases outside the gene matches: 5. The CDR3 loop is CASSQDKLAGGYNEQFF. In DNA form, the CDR3 reads TGCGCCAGCAGCCAAGATAAGCTAGCGGGGGGTTACAATGAGCAGTTCTTC.

This clonotype occurred a few times. The rearrangement links TRBV29-1 to TRBJ2-5; D not certain. CDR1 and CDR2 from the germline V gene are SQVTM and ANQGSEA. The V gene lost 5 bases and the J gene lost 5 bases, with 15 bases spanning the gap. This CDR3 has 13 amino acids. In nucleotides, the CDR3 is TGCAGCGTTTTCCCCGGATTCACCGAGACCCAGTACTTC. It specifies CSVFPGFTETQYF.

The chain uses TRBV11-1 and TRBJ2-5; 7 nucleotides align to TRBD1. The germline gives CDR1 SGHAT, CDR2 FQDESV (reference sequence). Trimming cost V 1 base and J 2 bases; bases outside gene matches: 7. CDR3 length: 16 residues. This CDR3 reads CASSLGLGTVQETQYF. As DNA, the CDR3 is TGTGCCAGCAGCTTAGGGCTTGGGACAGTACAAGAGACCCAGTACTTC.

The sample holds many counts of this clonotype. This chain joins TRBV10-3 and TRBJ2-5, with TRBD2 identical over 8 bases. The germline gives CDR1 ENHRY, CDR2 SYGVKD. With 0 bases clipped from V and 2 bases from J, the junction kept 8 bases outside the gene matches. CDR3 length equals 17 residues. CDR3 nucleotides: TGTGCCATCAGTGAGTCGATCCGGGGGGGCTCACAAGAGACCCAGTACTTC. Its translation: CAISESIRGGSQETQYF.

This sequence joins TRBV6-1 and TRBJ2-3; the match to TRBD2 covers 9 bases. Per the germline V gene, CDR1 is MNHNS and CDR2 is SASEGT. The CDR3 is made up of 16 amino acids. V shed 3 bases, J shed 3 bases, and the junction held 7 bases outside the gene matches. CDR3 in amino acids: CASSELAGTPTDTQYF. Written as DNA, the CDR3 is TGTGCCAGCAGTGAGCTAGCGGGGACCCCAACAGATACGCAGTATTTT.

There are a few counts of this clonotype. V is TRBV9 and J is TRBJ2-3; TRBD2 is a possible D gene (6 bases). The CDR3 is 17 amino acids. V was pared by 5 bases and J by 2 bases, with 21 bases between. Germline CDR1 and CDR2: SGDLS and YYNGEE. The chain's CDR3 is CASSDPVSSASTDTQYF. The CDR3, as DNA: TGTGCCAGCAGTGACCCGGTGTCTAGCGCCTCCACAGATACGCAGTATTTT.

The V and J genes are TRBV6-4 and TRBJ1-6; D gene unclear. There are 12 residues in the CDR3. Germline-derived CDR1 and CDR2 are MRHNA and SNTAGT. The germline V and J ends were trimmed by 6 bases and 10 bases, with 10 bases remaining between them. CDR3: CASRDGGSPLHF. The DNA for the CDR3 is TGTGCCAGCAGGGACGGCGGATCACCCCTCCACTTT.

The chain recombines TRBV2 with TRBJ2-7; 9 nucleotides align to TRBD1. The end of the DNA is better explained by TRBJ2-5, so the J call may be wrong. This CDR3 is 15 amino acids long. CDR1 and CDR2 from the germline V gene are SNHLY and FYNNEI. The CDR3 sequence: CASNKGQGREETQYF. CDR3 in DNA: TGTGCCAGCAACAAGGGACAGGGCCGAGAAGAGACCCAGTACTTC.

This chain links TRBV7-2 with TRBJ1-5; D remains ambiguous. From germline, CDR1 is SGHTA and CDR2 FQGNSA. CDR3 size: 13 residues. The V end was cut by 1 base, the J end by 11 bases, with 12 bases between. This CDR3 is CASSLGQVSAQHF. DNA for the CDR3: TGTGCCAGCAGCTTAGGCCAGGTCTCGGCCCAGCATTTT.

A few counts support this clonotype. This rearrangement joins TRBV29-1 to TRBJ1-4, with unresolved D. CDR1 is SQVTM and CDR2 is ANQGSEA in the germline V gene. This CDR3 contains 13 residues. Trimming cost V 4 bases and J 3 bases, with 9 bases left between them. The CDR3 DNA follows: TGCAGCGTTGTGGCATCAGCTAATGAAAAACTGTTTTTT. Translation gives CSVVASANEKLFF. Filled out from reference TRBV29-1 and TRBJ1-4, the complete variable domain reads SAVISQKPSRDICQRGTSLTIQCQVDSQVTMMFWYRQQPGQSLTLIATANQGSEATYESGFVIDKFPISRPNLTFSTLTVSNMSPEDSSIYLCSVVASANEKLFFGSGTQLSVL.

There are many counts of this clonotype. The CDR3, as DNA: TGTGCCAGCAGTCCCCCCCGAGGTGCAACTAGCACAGATACGCAGTATTTT. Its protein is CASSPPRGATSTDTQYF. V usage is TRBV28 and J usage is TRBJ2-3; D is uncertain. Germline V gene lookup returns CDR1 MDHEN and CDR2 SYDVKM. V was pared by 5 bases and J by 0 bases, with 18 bases between. The CDR3 contains 17 residues.

The chain is built from TRBV12-3 or TRBV12-4 and TRBJ2-3; possible D gene TRBD1, 6 bases. V lost 3 bases, J lost 0 bases, and 13 bases lay in between. This CDR3 contains 16 residues. For the CDR3, the DNA is TGTGCCAGCAGTTTCAAGGGGGTCGCTAGCACAGATACGCAGTATTTT. Protein product: CASSFKGVASTDTQYF.

The chain joins TRBV7-2 to TRBJ1-5; D not certain. Deletions cut 8 bases from V and 6 bases from J, with 14 bases between. Per the germline V gene, CDR1 is SGHTA and CDR2 is FQGNSA. The CDR3 has 13 amino acids. CDR3 in amino acids: CASGKRLGQPQHF. The CDR3 DNA is TGTGCCAGCGGCAAACGTCTCGGTCAGCCCCAGCATTTT.

This clonotype was observed a handful of times. This chain links TRBV24-1 with TRBJ1-2, with no clear D. This CDR3 region has 14 residues. V lost 3 bases, J lost 0 bases, and 7 bases lay in between. Germline CDR1 and CDR2: KGHDR and SFDVKD. CDR3 bases: TGTGCCACCAGTGATACCCTTGCTAACTATGGCTACACCTTC. The encoded protein is CATSDTLANYGYTF.

The rearrangement links TRBV4-2 to TRBJ2-3; 10 bases align to TRBD2. This CDR3 is built from 18 residues. Germline V lookup: CDR1 LGHNA, CDR2 YNFKEQ. J gave up 1 base and V 1 base, and 8 bases lay outside the gene matches. The DNA of the CDR3 is TGTGCCAGCAGCCAAGCGATTAGCGGGGGGCTTGGCACAGATACGCAGTATTTT. Translated: CASSQAISGGLGTDTQYF.

Only a few counts were recorded for this clonotype. The chain couples TRBV2 to TRBJ2-1, with 7 bases aligning to TRBD1. Germline V gene lookup returns CDR1 SNHLY and CDR2 FYNNEI. CDR3 length: 15 residues. The trim removed 0 bases at V and 6 bases at J, leaving 5 bases unmatched. CDR3 in amino acids: CASSEAETGFNEQFF. The CDR3, as DNA: TGTGCCAGCAGTGAAGCTGAGACAGGGTTCAATGAGCAGTTCTTC.

J is TRBJ2-1 and V is TRBV7-6, with D possibly TRBD2 on 6 matching bases. Germline lookup yields CDR1 SGHVS and CDR2 FNYEAQ. The CDR3 consists of 15 residues. Trimming left V 8 bases short and J 0 bases short, with 14 bases between. The CDR3 reads CASGGGEDSYNEQFF. CDR3 sequence (DNA): TGTGCCAGCGGGGGTGGGGAGGACTCCTACAATGAGCAGTTCTTC.

The chain links TRBV20-1 to TRBJ2-3; 8 nucleotides line up with TRBD2. The CDR3 sequence is 15 residues long. With 3 bases clipped from V and 4 bases from J, the junction kept 9 bases outside the gene matches. CDR1 and CDR2 from the germline V gene are DFQATT and SNEGSKA (reference sequence). The CDR3 is CSARSVGRDSDTQYF. In DNA form, the CDR3 reads TGCAGTGCTAGGTCTGTCGGGAGGGATTCAGATACGCAGTATTTT.